The source of this T cell receptor beta chain is a study of identical twins. Study-wide findings and caveats: Invariant MAIT and iNKT cells are populations that could partly confound zero-insertion analyses. The models gave estimates that fell short of the out-of-frame TCR alpha sharing seen in monozygotic twins.

This CDR3 region has 12 residues. CDR1 and CDR2 (germline): MNHEY, SVGAGI. Deletions cut 6 bases from V and 2 bases from J, with 8 bases between. Comment on this clonotype: The antigen is undetermined.

Using its own MiXCR run on the 5' RACE reads, TCRdb lists one record per CDR3 protein. The table shows a few hundred thousand distinct CDR3 sequences, with roughly 9.9% occurring only once. These data are also associated with another study on yellow fever vaccine responses in identical twins.

This clonotype was sampled from a woman in her late teens or twenties in good health. This chain connects TRBV6-5 to TRBJ2-7; D is unresolved. Sequencing input: PBMCs. CDR3: CASRKGPYEQYF. CDR3 DNA sequence: TGTGCCAGCAGAAAAGGTCCCTACGAGCAGTACTTC.